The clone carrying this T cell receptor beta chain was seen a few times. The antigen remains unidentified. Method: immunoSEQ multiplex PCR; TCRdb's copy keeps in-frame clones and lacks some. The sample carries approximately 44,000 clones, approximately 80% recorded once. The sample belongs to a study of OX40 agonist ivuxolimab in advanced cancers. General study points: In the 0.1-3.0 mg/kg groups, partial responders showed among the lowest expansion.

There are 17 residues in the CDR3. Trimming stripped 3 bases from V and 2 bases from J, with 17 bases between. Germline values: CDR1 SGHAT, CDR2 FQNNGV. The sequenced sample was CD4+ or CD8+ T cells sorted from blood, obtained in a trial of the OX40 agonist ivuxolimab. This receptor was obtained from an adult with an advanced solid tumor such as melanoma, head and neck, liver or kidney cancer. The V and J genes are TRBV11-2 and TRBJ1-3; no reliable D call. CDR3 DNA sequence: TGTGCCAGCAGCTTCGGATTTACTCTTCTAGCTGGAAACACCATATATTTT. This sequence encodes CASSFGFTLLAGNTIYF.